The T cell receptor beta chain under discussion was sequenced for a study of post-analysis software for immune sequencing data. In regard to this clonotype: Its target is not known.

Study-level points and caveats: The study found TRBV5-6, TRBV5-1 and TRBV20-1 among 5 or 6 TRBV segments more frequent in patients than controls. Controls showed significantly higher normalized Chao1 diversity than did multiple sclerosis patients.

This CDR3 has 13 amino acids. The V gene's germline CDR1 is LNHNV and CDR2 YYDKDF (reference sequence). The TCR beta cDNA libraries carried unique molecular identifiers. From roughly 1 to 10 million T cells, roughly 0.5 million cDNA molecules were obtained. MiXCR was run by TCRdb on the PCR reads, yielding one entry per CDR3 protein. The sample comprises 820,000 or so distinct CDR3 sequences, roughly 50% of which are singletons, and 4.6% rests with the top ten. The chain joins TRBV15 to TRBJ2-5; weak D call: TRBD1 (5 bases). The J call could be wrong; TRBJ2-7 is a better fit for the DNA end. Specimen: blood. The clonotype originates from a girl aged 5 to 17 with multiple sclerosis. The CDR3: CATSTGMIYEQYF. The CDR3 coding sequence is TGTGCCACCAGCACAGGGATGATCTACGAGCAGTACTTC.